Below are 14 T cell receptor beta chains sequenced from a single sample in a study. Treg sorting used a CD4+CD25+CD127-/low gate. TCRdb re-derived calls from the 5' RACE reads in MiXCR, one entry per CDR3 protein. The table records tens of thousands of distinct CDR3 sequences, roughly 28% of them present only once. Sequences were obtained from tumor-infiltrating Tregs sorted from the breast tumor. The receptor source for this set is a female donor with breast cancer.

The genes are TRBV4-1 and TRBJ2-7; unclear D gene. The CDR3 runs 13 residues. Germline CDR1 reads MGHRA; CDR2 reads YSYEKL. The V end lost 11 bases, the J end lost 6 bases, and 20 bases lay between the germline ends. This CDR3 reads CASGMGISGEQYF. DNA for the CDR3: TGCGCCTCAGGCATGGGTATATCAGGCGAGCAGTACTTC.

This clonotype was counted at least ten times. The chain combines TRBV25-1 with TRBJ2-7; D gene uncertain. Trimming shortened V by 1 base and J by 3 bases, and 4 bases separated the two germline ends. The CDR3 sequence is 12 residues long. In germline, CDR1 is MGHDK, CDR2 SYGVNS. CDR3 nucleotide sequence: TGTGCCAGCAGTGAATTGATCTACGAGCAGTACTTC. This encodes CASSELIYEQYF.

As for this clonotype: A clone one base away is much larger, so this may be a read error. The chain uses TRBV7-2 and TRBJ2-7; perhaps TRBD2 as D (5 bases). There are 12 residues in the CDR3. Germline V lookup: CDR1 SGHTA, CDR2 FQGNSA. CDR3 amino acids: CAGSPPGSEQYF. The CDR3 nucleotides read TGTGCCGGCAGCCCCCCGGGGTCCGAGCAGTACTTC. Combining the CDR3 with reference TRBV7-2 and TRBJ2-7 gives the whole variable domain GAGVSQSPSNKVTEKGKDVELRCDPISGHTALYWYRQSLGQGLEFLIYFQGNSAPDKSGLPSDRFSAERTGGSVSTLTIQRTQQEDSAVYLCAGSPPGSEQYFGPGTRLTVT.

V usage is TRBV7-3 and J usage is TRBJ2-1, with D perhaps TRBD1 (5 bases). Germline V gives CDR1 SGHTA, CDR2 FQGTGA. The V end lost 4 bases, the J end lost 11 bases, and 15 bases lay between the germline ends. This CDR3 is built from 13 residues. The CDR3, as DNA: TGTGCCAGCAGCTCCATCAGGGATGGCAAGCAGTTCTTC. Translating it yields CASSSIRDGKQFF.

The gene calls are TRBV20-1 and TRBJ1-1; the D gene is possibly TRBD1 (6 bases). This CDR3 has 15 amino acids. Germline V lookup: CDR1 DFQATT, CDR2 SNEGSKA (reference sequence). Trimming stripped 6 bases from V and 0 bases from J, with 17 bases between. CDR3 sequence: CSAFPGGQMNTEAFF. DNA of the CDR3: TGCAGTGCCTTTCCTGGGGGACAAATGAACACTGAAGCTTTCTTT.

The V gene is TRBV30, the J gene TRBJ2-7, with D hard to call. The CDR3 contains 12 residues. Trimming took off 5 bases at V and 6 bases at J, with 14 bases between the two ends. Per germline, CDR1 GTSNPN and CDR2 SVGIG (reference sequence). CDR3 DNA: TGTGCCTGGGGGGATTGGGGTTCCGAGCAGTACTTC. It specifies CAWGDWGSEQYF.

This clonotype has more than one count but fewer than ten. CDR3 nucleotides: TGCGCCAGCAGCCTCTCAAGCGGGGACACTCAGTATGGCTACACCTTC. As protein: CASSLSSGDTQYGYTF. The gene calls are TRBV4-1 and TRBJ1-2, with D perhaps TRBD1 (6 bases). This CDR3 has 16 amino acids. Trimming stripped 4 bases from V and 5 bases from J, with 20 bases between. Germline CDR1 reads MGHRA; CDR2 reads YSYEKL.

Only a few counts were recorded for this clonotype. The rearrangement joins TRBV7-3 to TRBJ2-2, with D uncertain. The CDR3 spans 14 residues. V lost 5 bases to trimming and J lost 4 bases, with 11 bases between them. Germline CDR1 SGHTA, CDR2 FQGTGA. The CDR3 nucleotides read TGTGCCAGCAGCCCTCACGGGCCCACCGGGGAGCTGTTTTTT. Protein product: CASSPHGPTGELFF. Using reference TRBV7-3 and TRBJ2-2 for the parts outside the CDR3, the full variable domain is GAGVSQTPSNKVTEKGKYVELRCDPISGHTALYWYRQSLGQGPEFLIYFQGTGAADDSGLPNDRFFAVRPEGSVSTLKIQRTERGDSAVYLCASSPHGPTGELFFGEGSRLTVL.

The chain couples TRBV7-2 to TRBJ2-2; unclear D gene. Trimming took off 7 bases at V and 6 bases at J, with 12 bases between the two ends. In germline, CDR1 is SGHTA, CDR2 FQGNSA. The length of the CDR3 is 13 residues. CDR3 amino acids: CASTTALAGELFF. In DNA, the CDR3 is TGTGCCAGCACAACCGCATTGGCCGGGGAGCTGTTTTTT.

The chain uses TRBV12-3 or TRBV12-4 and TRBJ1-6; TRBD1 might be the D (6 bases). CDR3 length: 12 residues. The V gene lost 1 base and the J gene lost 18 bases, with 13 bases spanning the gap. CDR3 sequence reads: CASSLEGGVPHF. The CDR3 DNA reads TGTGCCAGCAGTTTAGAAGGGGGGGTCCCCCACTTT.

This chain links TRBV7-2 with TRBJ2-7, with D perhaps matching TRBD1 (6 bases). CDR1 SGHTA and CDR2 FQGNSA come from the germline V gene. The CDR3 spans 13 residues. Trimming took off 5 bases at V and 2 bases at J, with 10 bases between the two ends. The CDR3 loop reads CASSRDKTYEQYF. The CDR3 nucleotides read TGTGCCAGCAGCCGGGACAAGACCTACGAGCAGTACTTC.

This clonotype has only a few counts. The chain carries TRBV5-1 and TRBJ2-5; no clear D gene. Looked up from germline, CDR1 is SGHRS and CDR2 is YFSETQ. Trimming took off 4 bases at V and 3 bases at J, with 16 bases between the two ends. The length of the CDR3 is 15 residues. CDR3 DNA sequence: TGCGCCAGCAGCCTCCGAGGCAGTACGGAAGAGACCCAGTACTTC. It encodes CASSLRGSTEETQYF.

Worth noting for this clonotype: This may be a read error, as it is one base from a much larger clone. The rearrangement links TRBV5-1 to TRBJ2-1, with TRBD1 matching 7 bases. CDR3 length equals 15 residues. Germline CDR1 is SGHRS and CDR2 is YFSETQ. V shed 9 bases and J 1 base; nucleotides not matched to a gene: 10. CDR3 in DNA: TGCGCCAACAGGAAAGGGGACAGTTCCTACAATGAGCAGTTCTTC. Translation gives CANRKGDSSYNEQFF.

This clonotype showed up just a few times. The CDR3 region is CASSQAPGGPGYTF. The CDR3 nucleotides are TGTGCCAGCAGCCAAGCCCCGGGGGGCCCTGGCTACACCTTC. The V and J genes are TRBV4-2 and TRBJ1-2; weak D call: TRBD1 (6 bases). CDR3 length equals 14 residues. CDR1 and CDR2 from the germline V gene are LGHNA and YNFKEQ. Trimming stripped 1 base from V and 7 bases from J, with 13 bases between.